Given below is one T cell receptor (beta chain) in context. Assay used: immunoSEQ multiplex PCR; TCRdb lists only in-frame clones, some missing. The table records fewer than 400,000 clones, roughly 86% of them present only once. The record originates from a study of blood T cell repertoires in COVID-19. Across the whole study: PBMCs, B-cell-depleted T cells, or T cells provided the cDNA or gDNA that made up the material.

Trimming left V 2 bases short and J 4 bases short, with 24 bases between. The CDR3 consists of 20 residues. Germline CDR1 and CDR2: LGHNA and YNFKEQ. The gene calls are TRBV4-2 and TRBJ1-6, with TRBD1 as a possible D gene (6 bases). The sequence derives from a woman aged 18-29 years who had recovered from COVID-19. Source material: PBMCs or T cells enriched from blood (not recorded which). The CDR3 protein is CASSQWKGSVSGAYNSPLHF. Written as DNA, the CDR3 is TGTGCCAGCAGCCAATGGAAGGGTTCGGTTTCAGGGGCTTATAATTCACCCCTCCACTTT.